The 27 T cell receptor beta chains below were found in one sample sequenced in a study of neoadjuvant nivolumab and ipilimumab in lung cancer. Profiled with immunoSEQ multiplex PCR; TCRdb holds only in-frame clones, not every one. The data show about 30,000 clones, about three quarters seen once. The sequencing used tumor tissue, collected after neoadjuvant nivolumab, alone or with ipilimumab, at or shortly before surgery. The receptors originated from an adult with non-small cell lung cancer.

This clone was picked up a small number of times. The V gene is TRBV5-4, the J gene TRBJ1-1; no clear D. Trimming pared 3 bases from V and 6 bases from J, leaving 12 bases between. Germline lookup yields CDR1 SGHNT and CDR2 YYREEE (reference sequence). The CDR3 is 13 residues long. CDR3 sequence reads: CASSSYGRPEAFF. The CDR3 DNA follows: TGTGCCAGCAGCTCCTATGGGAGGCCTGAAGCTTTCTTT.

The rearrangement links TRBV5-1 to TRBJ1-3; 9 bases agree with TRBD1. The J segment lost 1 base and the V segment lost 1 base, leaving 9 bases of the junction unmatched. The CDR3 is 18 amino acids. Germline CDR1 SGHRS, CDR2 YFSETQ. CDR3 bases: TGCGCCAGCAGCTTGTTTAACGTTGGGACAGGGTCTGGAAACACCATATATTTT. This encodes CASSLFNVGTGSGNTIYF.

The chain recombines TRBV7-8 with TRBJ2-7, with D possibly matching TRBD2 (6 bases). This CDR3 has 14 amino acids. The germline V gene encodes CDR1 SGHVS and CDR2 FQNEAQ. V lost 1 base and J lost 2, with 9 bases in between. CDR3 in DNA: TGTGCCAGCAGCTTAGGGGGGACTCCCTACGAGCAGTACTTC. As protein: CASSLGGTPYEQYF.

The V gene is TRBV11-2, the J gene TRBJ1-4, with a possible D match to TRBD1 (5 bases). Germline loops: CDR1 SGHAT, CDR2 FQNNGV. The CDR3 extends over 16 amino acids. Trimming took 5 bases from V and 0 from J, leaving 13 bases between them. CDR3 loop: CASSLDSHATNEKLFF. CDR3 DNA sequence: TGTGCCAGCAGCCTTGACAGCCATGCAACTAATGAAAAACTGTTTTTT. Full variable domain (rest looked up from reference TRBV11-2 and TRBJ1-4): EAGVAQSPRYKIIEKRQSVAFWCNPISGHATLYWYQQILGQGPKLLIQFQNNGVVDDSQLPKDRFSAERLKGVDSTLKIQPAKLEDSAVYLCASSLDSHATNEKLFFGSGTQLSVL.

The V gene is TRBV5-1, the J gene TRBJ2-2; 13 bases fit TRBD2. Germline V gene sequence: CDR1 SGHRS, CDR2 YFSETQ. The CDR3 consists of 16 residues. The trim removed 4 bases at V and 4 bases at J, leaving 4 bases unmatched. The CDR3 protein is CASSPGLAGTTGELFF. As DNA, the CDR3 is TGCGCCAGCAGCCCGGGACTAGCGGGGACCACCGGGGAGCTGTTTTTT.

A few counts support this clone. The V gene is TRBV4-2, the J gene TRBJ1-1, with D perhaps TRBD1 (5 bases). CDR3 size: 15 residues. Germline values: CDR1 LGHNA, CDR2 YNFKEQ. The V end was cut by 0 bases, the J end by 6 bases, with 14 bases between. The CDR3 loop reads CASSQDRQGSAEAFF. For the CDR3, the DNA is TGTGCCAGCAGCCAAGATCGCCAGGGTTCTGCTGAAGCTTTCTTT.

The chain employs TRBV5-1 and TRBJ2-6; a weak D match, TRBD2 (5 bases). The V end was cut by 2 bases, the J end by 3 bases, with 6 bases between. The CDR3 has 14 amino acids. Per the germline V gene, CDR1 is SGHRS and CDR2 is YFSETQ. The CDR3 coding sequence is TGCGCCAGCAGCTTCGGGGATGGGGCCAACGTCCTGACTTTC. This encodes CASSFGDGANVLTF.

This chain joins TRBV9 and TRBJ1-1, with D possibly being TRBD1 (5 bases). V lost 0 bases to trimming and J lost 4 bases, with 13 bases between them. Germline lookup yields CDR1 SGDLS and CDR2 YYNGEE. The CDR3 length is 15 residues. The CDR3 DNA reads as TGTGCCAGCAGCGTAGCCCTTGCAGGGACCACTGAAGCTTTCTTT. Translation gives CASSVALAGTTEAFF.

In DNA form, the CDR3 reads TGTGCCAGAAGCTTGGTCTTTCGCCTGGGACAGGGGTCCCCATATAGCAATCAGCCCCAGCATTTT. Its translation: CARSLVFRLGQGSPYSNQPQHF. The chain couples TRBV5-3 to TRBJ1-5; 10 nucleotides line up with TRBD1. TRBV5-3 is assigned to the ORF class and has an uncertain function. The CDR3 loop spans 22 amino acids. V trimming: 0 bases; J trimming: 0 bases; junction bases outside the gene matches: 18.

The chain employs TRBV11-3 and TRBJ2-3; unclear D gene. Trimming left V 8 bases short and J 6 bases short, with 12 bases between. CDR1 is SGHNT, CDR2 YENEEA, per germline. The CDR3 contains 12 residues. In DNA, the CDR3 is TGTGCCAGCTCCCCTACCGGGGATACGCAGTATTTT. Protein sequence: CASSPTGDTQYF.

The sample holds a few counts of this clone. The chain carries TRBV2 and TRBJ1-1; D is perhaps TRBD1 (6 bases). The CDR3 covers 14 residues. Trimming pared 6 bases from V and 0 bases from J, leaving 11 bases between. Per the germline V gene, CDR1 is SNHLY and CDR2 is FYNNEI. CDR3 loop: CASRLQGVNTEAFF. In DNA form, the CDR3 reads TGTGCCAGCAGGCTACAGGGCGTGAACACTGAAGCTTTCTTT.

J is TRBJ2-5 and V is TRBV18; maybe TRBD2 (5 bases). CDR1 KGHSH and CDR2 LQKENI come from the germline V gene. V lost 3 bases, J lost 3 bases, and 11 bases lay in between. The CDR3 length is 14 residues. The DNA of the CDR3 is TGTGCCAGCTCACCCCGCCTAGCCGAAGAGACCCAGTACTTC. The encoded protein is CASSPRLAEETQYF.

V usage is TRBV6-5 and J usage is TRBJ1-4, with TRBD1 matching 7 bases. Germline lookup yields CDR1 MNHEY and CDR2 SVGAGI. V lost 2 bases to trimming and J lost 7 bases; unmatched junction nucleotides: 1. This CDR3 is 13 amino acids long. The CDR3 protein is CASSYRGREKLFF. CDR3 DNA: TGTGCCAGCAGTTACAGGGGGCGTGAAAAACTGTTTTTT.

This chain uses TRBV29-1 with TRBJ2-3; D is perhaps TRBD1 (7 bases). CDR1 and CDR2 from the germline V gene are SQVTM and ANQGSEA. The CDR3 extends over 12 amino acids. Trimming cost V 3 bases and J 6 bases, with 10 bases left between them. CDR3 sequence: CSVDRGRDTQYF. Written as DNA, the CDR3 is TGCAGCGTTGACAGGGGGAGGGATACGCAGTATTTT.

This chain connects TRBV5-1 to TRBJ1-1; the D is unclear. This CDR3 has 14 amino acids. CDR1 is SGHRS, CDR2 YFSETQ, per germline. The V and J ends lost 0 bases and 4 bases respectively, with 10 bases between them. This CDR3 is CASSLGTVSTEAFF. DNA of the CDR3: TGCGCCAGCAGCTTGGGGACGGTGAGCACTGAAGCTTTCTTT.

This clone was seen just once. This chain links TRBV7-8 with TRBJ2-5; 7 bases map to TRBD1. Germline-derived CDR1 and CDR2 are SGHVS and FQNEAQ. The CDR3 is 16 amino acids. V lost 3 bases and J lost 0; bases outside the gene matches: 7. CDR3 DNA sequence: TGTGCCAGCAGCTTCGACAGGGCCCGGTACCAAGAGACCCAGTACTTC. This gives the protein CASSFDRARYQETQYF.

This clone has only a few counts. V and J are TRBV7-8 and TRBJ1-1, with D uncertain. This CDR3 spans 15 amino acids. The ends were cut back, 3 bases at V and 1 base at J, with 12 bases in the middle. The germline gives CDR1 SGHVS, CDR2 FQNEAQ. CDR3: CASSFPRGGNTEAFF. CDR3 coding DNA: TGTGCCAGCAGCTTCCCCCGGGGAGGGAACACTGAAGCTTTCTTT.

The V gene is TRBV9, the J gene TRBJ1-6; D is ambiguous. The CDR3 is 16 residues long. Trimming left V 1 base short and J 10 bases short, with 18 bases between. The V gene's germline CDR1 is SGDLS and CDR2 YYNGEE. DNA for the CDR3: TGTGCCAGCAGCGTACTCGACGAGCCAAGGGCGTCACCCCTCCACTTT. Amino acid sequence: CASSVLDEPRASPLHF.

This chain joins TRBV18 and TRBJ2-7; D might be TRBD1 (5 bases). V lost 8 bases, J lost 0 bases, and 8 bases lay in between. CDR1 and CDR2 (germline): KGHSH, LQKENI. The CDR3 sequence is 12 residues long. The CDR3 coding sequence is TGTGCCAGCGCCCAGGGCTCCTACGAGCAGTACTTC. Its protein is CASAQGSYEQYF.

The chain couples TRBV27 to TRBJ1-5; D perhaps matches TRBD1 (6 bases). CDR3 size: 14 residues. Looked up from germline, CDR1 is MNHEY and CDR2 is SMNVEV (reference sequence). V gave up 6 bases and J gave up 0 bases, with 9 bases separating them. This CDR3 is CASRQGYSNQPQHF. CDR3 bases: TGTGCCAGCAGACAGGGATATAGCAATCAGCCCCAGCATTTT.

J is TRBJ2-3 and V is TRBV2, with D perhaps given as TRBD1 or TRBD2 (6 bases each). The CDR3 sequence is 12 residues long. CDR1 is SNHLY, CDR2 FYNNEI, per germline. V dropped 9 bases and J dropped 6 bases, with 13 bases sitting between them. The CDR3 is CASRGGTDTQYF. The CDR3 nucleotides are TGTGCCAGTCGAGGGGGGACTGATACGCAGTATTTT.

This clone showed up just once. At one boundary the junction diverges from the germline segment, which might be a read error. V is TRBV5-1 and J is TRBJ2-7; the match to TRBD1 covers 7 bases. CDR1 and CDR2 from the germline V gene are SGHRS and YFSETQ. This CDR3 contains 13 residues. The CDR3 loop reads CASRLGQSYEQYF. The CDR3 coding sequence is TGCGCCAGCAGGTTGGGACAGTCCTACGAGCAGTACTTC.

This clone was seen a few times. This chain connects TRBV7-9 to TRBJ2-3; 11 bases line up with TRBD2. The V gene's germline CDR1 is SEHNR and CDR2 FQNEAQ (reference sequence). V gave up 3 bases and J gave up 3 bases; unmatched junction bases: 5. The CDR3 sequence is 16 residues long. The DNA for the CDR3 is TGTGCCAGCAGCTTCCTTAGCGGGGGGGCAACAGATACGCAGTATTTT. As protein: CASSFLSGGATDTQYF.

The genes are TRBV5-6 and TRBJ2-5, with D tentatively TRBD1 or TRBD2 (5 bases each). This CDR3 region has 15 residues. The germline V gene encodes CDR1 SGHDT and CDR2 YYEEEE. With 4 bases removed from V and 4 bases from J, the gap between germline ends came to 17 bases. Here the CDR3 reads CASSPIGGRRETQYF. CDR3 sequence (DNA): TGTGCCAGCAGCCCTATTGGGGGTCGGAGAGAGACCCAGTACTTC.

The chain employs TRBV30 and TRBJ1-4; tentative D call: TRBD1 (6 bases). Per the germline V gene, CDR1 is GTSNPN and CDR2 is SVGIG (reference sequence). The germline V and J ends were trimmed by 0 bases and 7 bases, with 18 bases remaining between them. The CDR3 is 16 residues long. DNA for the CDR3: TGTGCCTGGAGTGTAGGGGGACTCCTAGGGAGTGAAAAACTGTTTTTT. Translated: CAWSVGGLLGSEKLFF.

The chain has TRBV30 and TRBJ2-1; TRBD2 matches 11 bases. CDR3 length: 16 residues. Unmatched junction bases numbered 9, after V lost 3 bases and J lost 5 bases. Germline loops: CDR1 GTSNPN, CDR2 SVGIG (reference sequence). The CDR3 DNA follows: TGTGCCTGGAGCGGGGGACTAGCGGCTTCTAACAATGAGCAGTTCTTC. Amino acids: CAWSGGLAASNNEQFF.

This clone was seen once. The CDR3 sequence is CASSEVGGAYGYTF. The DNA of the CDR3 is TGTGCCAGCAGTGAAGTCGGAGGGGCCTATGGCTACACCTTC. The V call is TRBV6-1, the J call TRBJ1-2; a weak D match, TRBD1 (5 bases). Germline V gene sequence: CDR1 MNHNS, CDR2 SASEGT. V dropped 1 base and J dropped 4 bases, with 10 bases sitting between them. The CDR3 runs to 14 residues.